The present T cell receptor (beta chain) was sequenced within a study of cytotoxic CD8 clonotypes in ibrutinib-treated CLL. Germline CDR1 and CDR2: MDHEN and SYDVKM. J was trimmed by 3 bases and V by 5 bases; bases with no gene match: 2. The CDR3 consists of 14 residues. Libraries were prepared by immunoSEQ multiplex PCR; TCRdb keeps only in-frame clonotypes and omits some of them. The data contain around 200,000 clones, roughly 65% of them singletons. This clone was seen more than once but under ten times. The V call is TRBV28, the J call TRBJ1-2; 11 bases agree with TRBD1. This receptor was obtained from a human donor with chronic lymphocytic leukemia. Sequencing was performed on PBMCs, taken after 12 months of ibrutinib treatment. In DNA form, the CDR3 reads TGTGCCAGCAGTAGGACAGGGGGCGACTATGGCTACACCTTC. Translating it yields CASSRTGGDYGYTF.